The clone carrying this T cell receptor beta chain was observed a handful of times. As yet, its antigen is unknown. The source of the sample is a study of beta chain features in type 1 diabetes. Study background: Patients and healthy donors were similar in age, gender and cell yields.

Expressed TCRB transcripts got sequenced, as all isolated RNA was reverse transcribed. Approximately 3.6 million reads was the average for naive, central memory and regulatory T cell samples. The assay was immunoSEQ multiplex PCR, and TCRdb's table has in-frame clones only and misses some. Counted here are about 300,000 clones, roughly 8% occurring once; the ten biggest clones make up roughly 1%. The CDR3 is made up of 16 amino acids. V gave up 0 bases and J gave up 2 bases, with 12 bases separating them. CDR1 and CDR2 (germline): LGHNA, YSLEER. Points from the study as a whole: High-TCR-expressing cells could be over-represented by cDNA sequencing. Within patients, naive, central memory and Treg TCRB repertoires seemed more similar than within healthy donors.

The sequence derives from a woman aged 18 to 35 in good health. V gene TRBV4-3 combines with J gene TRBJ2-3; the D gene is possibly TRBD1 (5 bases). Input material: central memory CD4+ T cells from blood. CDR3 nucleotides: TGCGCCAGCAGCCAAGATTGGGTAGGGGACACAGATACGCAGTATTTT. It yields the protein CASSQDWVGDTDTQYF.